The TCR beta chain described here comes from a study of PD-1 blockade in classical Hodgkin lymphoma. In the study overall: Patients were dosed intravenously with nivolumab at 3 mg/kg every 2 weeks.

This clone showed up just once. Its antigen is undetermined. Here immunoSEQ multiplex PCR was the method, and the copy in TCRdb shows in-frame clones only, minus some. The profile shows nearly 60,000 clones, approximately 90% of them singletons. The study, taken as a whole, reports: Exclusion removed patients who began nivolumab under 1 year after ASCT. TCR diversity rose significantly by C4D1 in CD4+ but not CD8+ cells.

Every patient had relapsed following autologous stem cell transplantation, and cohorts differed in brentuximab vedotin exposure. The CDR3 totals 13 residues. The germline V and J ends were trimmed by 10 bases and 2 bases, with 14 bases remaining between them. Germline V lookup: CDR1 MNHEY, CDR2 SVGAGI. The receptor was derived from a human donor with classical Hodgkin lymphoma. The J gene is TRBJ2-5, the V gene TRBV6-5; the D gene is possibly TRBD2 (6 bases). Material: peripheral blood mononuclear cells (PBMCs), obtained before the second cycle of nivolumab. The CDR3 protein is CAIATSGQETQYF. DNA for the CDR3: TGTGCCATCGCGACTAGTGGACAAGAGACCCAGTACTTC.